Below are 32 T cell receptor beta chains sequenced from a single sample in a study of blood T cell repertoires in COVID-19 (dated by TCRdb to the early 2020s). The library was built by means of the immunoSEQ multiplex PCR assay. Not all clones reach the TCRdb copy of this immuneACCESS table, which keeps in-frame sequences only. Checked studies attribute under half of the gap to unresolved V genes and leave the rest unexplained. This sample holds under 300,000 clones; approximately 83% were observed only once. The leading ten clones occupy roughly 13% of the sample. Input material: peripheral blood. These receptors originate from a human donor in a cohort sampled during active COVID-19.

This chain joins TRBV5-1 and TRBJ2-2, with D possibly TRBD2 on 5 matching bases. Germline V gene lookup returns CDR1 SGHRS and CDR2 YFSETQ. The CDR3 spans 12 residues. V dropped 3 bases and J dropped 6 bases, with 6 bases sitting between them. The CDR3 is CASSWESGELFF. As DNA, the CDR3 is TGCGCCAGCAGCTGGGAGTCCGGGGAGCTGTTTTTT. Complete variable domain (other parts from reference TRBV5-1 and TRBJ2-2): KAGVTQTPRYLIKTRGQQVTLSCSPISGHRSVSWYQQTPGQGLQFLFEYFSETQRNKGNFPGRFSGRQFSNSRSEMNVSTLELGDSALYLCASSWESGELFFGEGSRLTVL.

This clone has just one count. The chain couples TRBV28 to TRBJ2-1; 7 nucleotides agree with TRBD2. Trimming cost V 4 bases and J 0 bases; bases outside gene matches: 21. CDR1 MDHEN and CDR2 SYDVKM come from the germline V gene. This CDR3 has 21 residues. CDR3 residues: CASSSPPGGGFGKSSYNEQFF. For the CDR3, the DNA is TGTGCCAGCAGTTCGCCCCCGGGCGGGGGTTTCGGAAAAAGCTCCTACAATGAGCAGTTCTTC.

The gene calls are TRBV3-1 (or the pseudogene TRBV3-2) and TRBJ1-3; the match to TRBD1 covers 12 bases. The CDR3 is 16 residues long. CDR1 is LGHDT, CDR2 YNNKEL, per germline (reference sequence). V shed 4 bases and J 5 bases; nucleotides not matched to a gene: 6. DNA for the CDR3: TGTGCCAGCAGCCCCCTTGGGGACAGGGGGCGAAACACCATATATTTT. Its translation is CASSPLGDRGRNTIYF.

A few counts support this clone. This rearrangement joins TRBV5-5 to TRBJ1-2; D is ambiguous. The V end lost 4 bases, the J end lost 6 bases, and 13 bases lay between the germline ends. The germline V gene encodes CDR1 SGHKS and CDR2 YYEKEE (reference sequence). The CDR3 extends over 13 amino acids. CDR3 sequence reads: CASSLQTTDGYTF. CDR3 nucleotide sequence: TGTGCCAGCAGCCTTCAGACAACGGATGGCTACACCTTC.

The V call is TRBV5-1, the J call TRBJ2-3, with a possible D match to TRBD2 (6 bases). The CDR3 runs to 17 residues. Trimming shortened V by 0 bases and J by 3 bases, and 17 bases separated the two germline ends. Germline CDR1 is SGHRS and CDR2 is YFSETQ. The CDR3 region has the DNA TGCGCCAGCAGCTTGGGGAGTAGCCGGAGGGGTACAGATACGCAGTATTTT. Translated: CASSLGSSRRGTDTQYF.

This sequence joins TRBV29-1 and TRBJ2-1; 11 positions match TRBD2. V trimming: 7 bases; J trimming: 0 bases; junction bases outside the gene matches: 11. The V gene's germline CDR1 is SQVTM and CDR2 ANQGSEA. The CDR3 consists of 17 residues. The chain's CDR3 is CSAATSGRYNSYNEQFF. The CDR3 DNA reads as TGCAGCGCCGCAACTAGCGGGAGATATAACTCCTACAATGAGCAGTTCTTC.

CDR3 sequence (DNA): TGTGCCAGCAGCTTGTTAGGAGACTCTGGGGCCAACGTCCTGACTTTC. This gives the protein CASSLLGDSGANVLTF. The chain carries TRBV7-2 and TRBJ2-6, with no clear D. Germline V lookup: CDR1 SGHTA, CDR2 FQGNSA. Trimming cost V 3 bases and J 0 bases, with 9 bases left between them. This CDR3 spans 16 amino acids. Looking up the rest from reference TRBV7-2 and TRBJ2-6 gives the full variable domain: GAGVSQSPSNKVTEKGKDVELRCDPISGHTALYWYRQSLGQGLEFLIYFQGNSAPDKSGLPSDRFSAERTGGSVSTLTIQRTQQEDSAVYLCASSLLGDSGANVLTFGAGSRLTVL.

Here the CDR3 reads CASSLLDINSPLHF. Here the CDR3 DNA reads TGTGCCAGCAGTTTATTGGACATCAATTCACCCCTCCACTTT. The gene calls are TRBV27 and TRBJ1-6; D is perhaps TRBD1 (5 bases). Germline V gene lookup returns CDR1 MNHEY and CDR2 SMNVEV (reference sequence). The CDR3 length is 14 residues. V was clipped by 1 base and J by 7 bases, with 8 bases between them.

The table lists this clone with a count of one. V usage is TRBV27 and J usage is TRBJ2-1; 9 nucleotides agree with TRBD2. Losses at the gene ends were 5 bases for V and 7 bases for J; bases not matched to a gene: 12. Germline assignment: CDR1 MNHEY and CDR2 SMNVEV (reference sequence). The CDR3 spans 16 residues. Here the CDR3 DNA reads TGTGCCAGCAGTCAATCCTGGCTAGCGGGATGGAATGAGCAGTTCTTC. It is translated as CASSQSWLAGWNEQFF.

This clone has just one count. The CDR3 is CASSDGTAGADTQYF. The CDR3 coding sequence is TGTGCCAGCAGTGACGGGACGGCGGGAGCAGATACGCAGTATTTT. The chain combines TRBV28 with TRBJ2-3, with 7 bases fitting TRBD2. CDR3 length equals 15 residues. Germline trimming cut 5 bases from V and 4 bases from J; bases unmatched to any gene: 9. Germline V gives CDR1 MDHEN, CDR2 SYDVKM.

This clone occurred a few times. J is TRBJ1-6 and V is TRBV7-9, with D maybe TRBD1 (5 bases). Germline CDR1 SEHNR, CDR2 FQNEAQ (reference sequence). V dropped 8 bases and J dropped 10 bases, with 12 bases sitting between them. CDR3 length equals 12 residues. The CDR3 loop reads CASGTGESPLHF. DNA of the CDR3: TGTGCCAGCGGGACTGGCGAATCACCCCTCCACTTT.

V and J are TRBV6-5 and TRBJ1-5; 7 bases match TRBD1. This CDR3 spans 15 amino acids. Germline CDR1 and CDR2: MNHEY and SVGAGI. Trimming cost V 6 bases and J 0 bases; bases outside gene matches: 5. The CDR3 bases are TGTGCCAGCAGGCTGGGACAGCCTAGCAATCAGCCCCAGCATTTT. Encoded protein: CASRLGQPSNQPQHF.

The chain couples TRBV6-6 to TRBJ2-3; no reliable D call. CDR1 and CDR2 (germline): MNHNY, SVGAGI (reference sequence). V lost 7 bases to trimming and J lost 6 bases, with 8 bases between them. This CDR3 is built from 11 residues. The CDR3 coding sequence is TGTGCCAGCAACCAGTATGATACGCAGTATTTT. Translation: CASNQYDTQYF.

The chain links TRBV4-2 to TRBJ2-3; weak D call: TRBD1 (6 bases). Trimming cost V 1 base and J 6 bases, with 23 bases left between them. The CDR3 is 18 amino acids. CDR1 and CDR2 (germline): LGHNA, YNFKEQ. CDR3 residues: CASSQGGRIRTAVDTQYF. Here the CDR3 DNA reads TGTGCCAGCAGCCAAGGGGGGAGAATCCGGACAGCAGTGGATACGCAGTATTTT.

This clone was seen only a few times. The chain employs TRBV7-9 and TRBJ2-5; TRBD1 matches 9 bases. The CDR3 is 14 amino acids. The V segment lost 6 bases and the J segment 5 bases; nucleotides outside the gene matches: 7. The V gene's germline CDR1 is SEHNR and CDR2 FQNEAQ (reference sequence). In DNA form, the CDR3 reads TGTGCCAGCAGGCCTAACAGGGGGCAGGAGACCCAGTACTTC. Amino acid sequence: CASRPNRGQETQYF.

The gene calls are TRBV4-1 and TRBJ1-3; 9 positions match TRBD1. From germline, CDR1 is MGHRA and CDR2 YSYEKL. Unmatched junction bases numbered 5, after V lost 0 bases and J lost 2 bases. The CDR3 is 17 residues long. DNA for the CDR3: TGCGCCAGCAGCCAAGATGGGACAGGGAAAACTGGAAACACCATATATTTT. It yields the protein CASSQDGTGKTGNTIYF.

The V call is TRBV12-5, the J call TRBJ1-1, with D tentatively TRBD1 (6 bases). There are 14 residues in the CDR3. Trimming removed 3 bases at V and 8 bases at J, with 16 bases between. Germline CDR1 and CDR2: LGHNT and FRNRAP. The CDR3 DNA reads as TGTGCTAGTGGTTTATACCCGGGACAACGCGAAGCTTTCTTT. Its translation is CASGLYPGQREAFF.

The genes are TRBV27 and TRBJ1-1; 12 positions agree with TRBD1. The J segment lost 0 bases and the V segment lost 3 bases, leaving 14 bases of the junction unmatched. This CDR3 contains 20 residues. Germline CDR1 reads MNHEY; CDR2 reads SMNVEV (reference sequence). In DNA, the CDR3 is TGTGCCAGCAGTTTTTGGAGGGCGGGACAGGGGGCAGGTTTGAACACTGAAGCTTTCTTT. It translates to CASSFWRAGQGAGLNTEAFF.

The rearrangement joins TRBV5-1 to TRBJ2-7; TRBD1 matches at 7 bases. With 4 bases clipped from V and 7 bases from J, the junction kept 17 bases outside the gene matches. Germline loops: CDR1 SGHRS, CDR2 YFSETQ. The CDR3 runs to 16 residues. CDR3 in amino acids: CASSPEGAFGVEEQYF. As DNA, the CDR3 is TGCGCCAGCAGCCCCGAGGGGGCATTCGGGGTTGAAGAGCAGTACTTC.

The chain links TRBV5-1 to TRBJ1-4, with 10 bases fitting TRBD1. This CDR3 spans 19 amino acids. CDR1 is SGHRS, CDR2 YFSETQ, per germline. The V gene end was trimmed by 5 bases and the J gene end by 7 bases; junction bases not matched to a gene: 20. The CDR3: CASSSNDRGQFLRREKLFF. The CDR3 DNA reads TGCGCCAGCAGTTCAAACGACAGGGGGCAATTTCTTCGGCGTGAAAAACTGTTTTTT.

The rearrangement joins TRBV25-1 to TRBJ1-6, with TRBD1 matching over 11 bases. CDR1 is MGHDK and CDR2 is SYGVNS in the germline V gene. The CDR3 loop spans 18 amino acids. The V gene end was trimmed by 4 bases and the J gene end by 5 bases; junction bases not matched to a gene: 10. For the CDR3, the DNA is TGTGCCAGCAGTGCCCCTCATGGGACAGGGGGGAATAATTCACCCCTCCACTTT. Amino acids: CASSAPHGTGGNNSPLHF.

The chain joins TRBV24-1 to TRBJ2-1; maybe TRBD2 (6 bases). The germline V gene encodes CDR1 KGHDR and CDR2 SFDVKD. Trimming stripped 3 bases from V and 4 bases from J, with 15 bases between. The CDR3 runs to 16 residues. CDR3 sequence reads: CATSDSRSGDYNEQFF. In DNA, the CDR3 is TGTGCCACCAGTGATAGTAGGTCGGGGGATTACAATGAGCAGTTCTTC.

V and J are TRBV15 and TRBJ2-3; possible D gene TRBD1, 6 bases. In germline, CDR1 is LNHNV, CDR2 YYDKDF (reference sequence). V was clipped by 0 bases and J by 3 bases, with 13 bases between them. CDR3 length equals 16 residues. The DNA of the CDR3 is TGTGCCACCAGCAGAGATACCGGCAGGGGAACAGATACGCAGTATTTT. This translates into CATSRDTGRGTDTQYF.

The chain carries TRBV6-5 and TRBJ1-2; the D gene is possibly TRBD1 (5 bases). CDR3 size: 16 residues. The ends were cut back, 3 bases at V and 4 bases at J, with 18 bases in the middle. Looked up from germline, CDR1 is MNHEY and CDR2 is SVGAGI. CDR3 in DNA: TGTGCCAGCAGTTATTATGGGGCCTGGGTTTTCTATGGCTACACCTTC. Protein: CASSYYGAWVFYGYTF.

This chain links TRBV12-5 with TRBJ1-1; 8 nucleotides agree with TRBD1. Per germline, CDR1 LGHNT and CDR2 FRNRAP. The CDR3 runs 15 residues. J lost 4 bases, V lost 5 bases, and 9 bases had no gene match. The CDR3 DNA sequence: TGTGCTAGTGGTCCCAGAAGGACAGGGCCCACTGAAGCTTTCTTT. Translated: CASGPRRTGPTEAFF.

The gene calls are TRBV5-4 and TRBJ2-1; D perhaps matches TRBD1 (6 bases). The CDR3 consists of 14 residues. Trimming removed 5 bases from V and 4 bases from J, with 13 bases in between. Germline CDR1 reads SGHNT; CDR2 reads YYREEE (reference sequence). The chain's CDR3 is CASSKGDIYNEQFF. CDR3 nucleotides: TGTGCCAGCAGTAAGGGGGATATTTACAATGAGCAGTTCTTC.

This clone was counted between two and nine times. This chain joins TRBV7-8 and TRBJ1-1; 8 bases align to TRBD1. Per germline, CDR1 SGHVS and CDR2 FQNEAQ. V shed 5 bases, J shed 3 bases, and the junction held 5 bases outside the gene matches. The CDR3 loop spans 14 amino acids. The CDR3 coding sequence is TGTGCCAGCAGCGGCGACAGGGGATACACTGAAGCTTTCTTT. Translating gives CASSGDRGYTEAFF.

This chain links TRBV7-9 with TRBJ2-1; D is unclear. The V end lost 4 bases, the J end lost 3 bases, and 10 bases lay between the germline ends. The CDR3 totals 14 residues. Germline loops: CDR1 SEHNR, CDR2 FQNEAQ (reference sequence). The CDR3 nucleotides read TGTGCCAGCAGCTCGACCGGGTTCTACAATGAGCAGTTCTTC. Its protein product is CASSSTGFYNEQFF.

The count of this clone is one. The DNA of the CDR3 is TGTGCCAGCAGTTTAAGTAATCAGGATACGCAGTATTTT. Encoded protein: CASSLSNQDTQYF. V is TRBV28 and J is TRBJ2-3; D unclear. Germline CDR1 reads MDHEN; CDR2 reads SYDVKM. This CDR3 contains 13 residues. Trimming pared 2 bases from V and 6 bases from J, leaving 9 bases between.

The chain is built from TRBV5-1 and TRBJ2-5; D is unresolved. The CDR3 extends over 14 amino acids. Per the germline V gene, CDR1 is SGHRS and CDR2 is YFSETQ. The ends were cut back, 0 bases at V and 1 base at J, with 7 bases in the middle. The CDR3, as DNA: TGCGCCAGCAGCTTGGAACAAATCCAAGAGACCCAGTACTTC. This translates into CASSLEQIQETQYF. Filled out from reference TRBV5-1 and TRBJ2-5, the complete variable domain reads KAGVTQTPRYLIKTRGQQVTLSCSPISGHRSVSWYQQTPGQGLQFLFEYFSETQRNKGNFPGRFSGRQFSNSRSEMNVSTLELGDSALYLCASSLEQIQETQYFGPGTRLLVL.

The rearrangement uses TRBV7-9 and TRBJ2-1; 9 bases are a match to TRBD2. The CDR3 is 15 residues long. V lost 2 bases to trimming and J lost 9 bases; unmatched junction nucleotides: 8. Germline V gene data show CDR1 as SEHNR and CDR2 as FQNEAQ (reference sequence). The chain's CDR3 is CASSLSSGMASEQFF. The CDR3, as DNA: TGTGCCAGCAGCTTATCTAGCGGGATGGCAAGTGAGCAGTTCTTC.

The chain links TRBV7-2 to TRBJ2-4; D unresolved. CDR1 and CDR2 from the germline V gene are SGHTA and FQGNSA. This CDR3 has 12 residues. Between the trimmed V and J ends, which lost 2 bases and 5 bases, there was a span of 4 bases. The CDR3 bases are TGTGCCAGCAGCTTACCAGAAAACATTCAGTACTTC. Amino acid sequence: CASSLPENIQYF.